These T cell receptor beta chains were read from a single sample in a study of Graves' ophthalmopathy and Graves' hyperthyroidism. In TCRdb, the multiplex PCR reads were re-called with MiXCR into one record per CDR3 protein. The table shows approximately 330,000 distinct CDR3 sequences, with about a sixth occurring only once. The specimen sequenced was peripheral blood. The receptors here all came from an adult man with Graves' ophthalmopathy. Each CDR3 is given with its conserved first and last residue. The D gene is left open where the match is weak. Expanded clones are given a class, and other clones once, few, many or no size at all.

size	D	J	length	V	DNA	CDR3
few	NA	TRBJ1-2	16	TRBV4-1	TGCGCCAGCAGCCAAGAGTTGGCAGATTTAGGGAATGGCTACACCTTC	CASSQELADLGNGYTF
NA	NA	TRBJ2-7	15	TRBV6-2/TRBV6-3	TGTGCCAGCAGCCGAGCGGCGGAGGGGGTCTACGAGCAGTACTTC	CASSRAAEGVYEQYF
many	NA	TRBJ1-1	12	TRBV12-3/TRBV12-4	TGTGCCAGCAGTCACCGGGTCACTGAAGCTTTCTTT	CASSHRVTEAFF
many	NA	TRBJ2-5	14	TRBV30	TGTGCCTGGACCCCTCCGGCTGGGGTAAAGACCCAGTACTTC	CAWTPPAGVKTQYF
many	TRBD2	TRBJ2-2	16	TRBV2	TGTGCCAGCAGGGAACTAGCGGGAGGGGGCACCGGGGAGCTGTTTTTT	CASRELAGGGTGELFF
NA	NA	TRBJ2-7	12	TRBV2	TGTGCCAGCAGGAACTCCCTTTACGAGCAGTACTTC	CASRNSLYEQYF
many	NA	TRBJ1-2	15	TRBV14	TGTGCCAGCAGCCCAAGTATCGGGGAGTGGGATGGCTACACCTTC	CASSPSIGEWDGYTF
many	TRBD2	TRBJ2-7	15	TRBV5-1	TGCGCCAGCAGCTTGGGTCTAGCGGGGAATTACGAGCAGTACTTC	CASSLGLAGNYEQYF
many	NA	TRBJ2-3	14	TRBV6-1	TGTGCCAGCAGTGACGTCACCCAATGGGATACGCAGTATTTT	CASSDVTQWDTQYF
many	TRBD1	TRBJ2-7	13	TRBV7-3	TGTGCCAGCAGCTTTCAGGGGGCCAGCGAGCAGTACTTC	CASSFQGASEQYF
many	NA	TRBJ1-5	15	TRBV6-1	TGTGCCAGCAGTGAAGCTCGGACAGTCAATCAGCCCCAGCATTTT	CASSEARTVNQPQHF
many	NA	TRBJ1-5	13	TRBV2	TGTGCCAGCAGTGCCCTACGGAATCAGCCCCAGCATTTT	CASSALRNQPQHF
once	NA	TRBJ1-6	16	TRBV6-1	TGTGCCAGCAGTGAGCAAGGTCAGGGGAAAGGCTCACCCCTCCACTTT	CASSEQGQGKGSPLHF